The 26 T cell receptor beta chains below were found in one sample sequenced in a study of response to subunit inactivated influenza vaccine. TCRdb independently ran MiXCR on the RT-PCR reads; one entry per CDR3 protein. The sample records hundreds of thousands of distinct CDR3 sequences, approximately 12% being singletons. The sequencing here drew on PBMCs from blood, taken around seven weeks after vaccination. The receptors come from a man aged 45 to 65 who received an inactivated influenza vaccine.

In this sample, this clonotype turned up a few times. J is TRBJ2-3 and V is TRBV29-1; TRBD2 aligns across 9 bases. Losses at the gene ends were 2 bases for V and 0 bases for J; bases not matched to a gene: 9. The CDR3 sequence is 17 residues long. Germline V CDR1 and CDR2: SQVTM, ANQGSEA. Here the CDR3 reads CSVERLAGISSTDTQYF. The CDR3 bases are TGCAGCGTTGAACGGCTAGCGGGGATCTCTAGCACAGATACGCAGTATTTT.

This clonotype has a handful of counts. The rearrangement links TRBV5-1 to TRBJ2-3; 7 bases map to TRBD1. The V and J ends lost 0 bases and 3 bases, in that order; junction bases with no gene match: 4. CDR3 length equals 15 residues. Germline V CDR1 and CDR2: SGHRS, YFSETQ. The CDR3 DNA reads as TGCGCCAGCAGCTTGGGGGGACAGACTACAGATACGCAGTATTTT. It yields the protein CASSLGGQTTDTQYF. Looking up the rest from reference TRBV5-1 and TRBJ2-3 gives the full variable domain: KAGVTQTPRYLIKTRGQQVTLSCSPISGHRSVSWYQQTPGQGLQFLFEYFSETQRNKGNFPGRFSGRQFSNSRSEMNVSTLELGDSALYLCASSLGGQTTDTQYFGPGTRLTVL.

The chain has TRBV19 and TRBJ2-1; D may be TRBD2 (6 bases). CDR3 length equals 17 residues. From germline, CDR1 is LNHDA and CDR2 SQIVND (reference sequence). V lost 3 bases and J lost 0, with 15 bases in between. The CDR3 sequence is CASSMRTSPSSYNEQFF. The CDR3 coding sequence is TGTGCCAGTAGTATGCGAACTAGCCCCAGCTCCTACAATGAGCAGTTCTTC. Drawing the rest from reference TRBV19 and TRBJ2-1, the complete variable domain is DGGITQSPKYLFRKEGQNVTLSCEQNLNHDAMYWYRQDPGQGLRLIYYSQIVNDFQKGDIAEGYSVSREKKESFPLTVTSAQKNPTAFYLCASSMRTSPSSYNEQFFGPGTRLTVL.

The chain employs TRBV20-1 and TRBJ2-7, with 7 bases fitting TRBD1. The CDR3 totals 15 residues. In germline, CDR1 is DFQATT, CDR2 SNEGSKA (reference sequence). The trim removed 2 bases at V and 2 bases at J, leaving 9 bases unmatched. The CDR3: CSARNDRVPTYEQYF. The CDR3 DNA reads TGCAGTGCTAGAAACGACAGGGTTCCAACCTACGAGCAGTACTTC.

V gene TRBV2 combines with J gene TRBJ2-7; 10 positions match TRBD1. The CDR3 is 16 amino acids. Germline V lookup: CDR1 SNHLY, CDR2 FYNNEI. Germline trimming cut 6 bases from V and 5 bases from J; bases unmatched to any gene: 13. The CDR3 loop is CASSSDPGTGDHEQYF. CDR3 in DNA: TGTGCCAGCAGCTCAGACCCCGGGACAGGGGACCACGAGCAGTACTTC.

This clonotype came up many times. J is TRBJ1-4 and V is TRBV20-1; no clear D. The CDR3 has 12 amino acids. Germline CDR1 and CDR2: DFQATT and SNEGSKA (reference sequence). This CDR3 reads CRARATNEKLFF. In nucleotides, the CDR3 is TGCAGGGCTCGGGCAACTAATGAAAAACTGTTTTTT.

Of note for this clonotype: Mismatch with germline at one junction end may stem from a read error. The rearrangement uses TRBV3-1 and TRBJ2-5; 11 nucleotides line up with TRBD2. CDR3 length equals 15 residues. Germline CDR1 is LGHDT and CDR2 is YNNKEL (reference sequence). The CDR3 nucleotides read TGTGCCAGCACCCAACTAGCGGGGGCGGATGAGACCCAGTACTTC. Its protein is CASTQLAGADETQYF.

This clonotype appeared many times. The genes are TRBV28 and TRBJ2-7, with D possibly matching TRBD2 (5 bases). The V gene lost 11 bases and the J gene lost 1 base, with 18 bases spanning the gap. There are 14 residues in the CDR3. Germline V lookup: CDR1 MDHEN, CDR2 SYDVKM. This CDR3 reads CASSRFGMSYEQYF. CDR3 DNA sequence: TGTGCCTCCTCGAGATTCGGGATGTCCTACGAGCAGTACTTC.

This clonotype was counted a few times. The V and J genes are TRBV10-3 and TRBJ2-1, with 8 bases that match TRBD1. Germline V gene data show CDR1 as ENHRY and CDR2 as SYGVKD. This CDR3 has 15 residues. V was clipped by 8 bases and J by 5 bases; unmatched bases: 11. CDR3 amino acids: CAIGGQGKTDNEQFF. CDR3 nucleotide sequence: TGTGCCATCGGTGGACAGGGTAAGACGGACAATGAGCAGTTCTTC.

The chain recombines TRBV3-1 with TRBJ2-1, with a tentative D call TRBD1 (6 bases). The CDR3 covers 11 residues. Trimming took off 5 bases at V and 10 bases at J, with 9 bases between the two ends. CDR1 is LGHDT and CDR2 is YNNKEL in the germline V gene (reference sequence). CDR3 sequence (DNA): TGTGCCAGCAGCGTCGGACAGGAGCAGTTCTTC. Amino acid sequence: CASSVGQEQFF.

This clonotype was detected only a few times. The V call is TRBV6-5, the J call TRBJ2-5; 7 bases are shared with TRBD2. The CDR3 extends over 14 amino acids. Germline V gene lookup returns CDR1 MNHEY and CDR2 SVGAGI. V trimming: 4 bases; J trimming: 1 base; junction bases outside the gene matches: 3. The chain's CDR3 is CASSSGGTQETQYF. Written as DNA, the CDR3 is TGTGCCAGCAGTTCCGGGGGGACCCAAGAGACCCAGTACTTC.

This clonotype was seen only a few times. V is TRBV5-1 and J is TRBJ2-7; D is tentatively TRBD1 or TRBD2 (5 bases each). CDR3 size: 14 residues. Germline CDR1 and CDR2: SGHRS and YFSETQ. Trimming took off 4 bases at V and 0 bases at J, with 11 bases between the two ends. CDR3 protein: CASSPGPASYEQYF. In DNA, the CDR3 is TGCGCCAGCAGCCCGGGACCAGCCTCCTACGAGCAGTACTTC. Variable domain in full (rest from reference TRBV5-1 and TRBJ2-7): KAGVTQTPRYLIKTRGQQVTLSCSPISGHRSVSWYQQTPGQGLQFLFEYFSETQRNKGNFPGRFSGRQFSNSRSEMNVSTLELGDSALYLCASSPGPASYEQYFGPGTRLTVT.

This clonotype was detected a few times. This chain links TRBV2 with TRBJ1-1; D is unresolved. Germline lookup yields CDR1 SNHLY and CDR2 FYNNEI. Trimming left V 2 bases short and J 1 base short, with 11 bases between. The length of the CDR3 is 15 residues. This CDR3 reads CASSELGNTNTEAFF. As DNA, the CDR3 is TGTGCCAGCAGTGAATTAGGGAACACGAACACTGAAGCTTTCTTT. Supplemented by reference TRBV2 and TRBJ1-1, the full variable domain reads EPEVTQTPSHQVTQMGQEVILRCVPISNHLYFYWYRQILGQKVEFLVSFYNNEISEKSEIFDDQFSVERPDGSNFTLKIRSTKLEDSAMYFCASSELGNTNTEAFFGQGTRLTVV.

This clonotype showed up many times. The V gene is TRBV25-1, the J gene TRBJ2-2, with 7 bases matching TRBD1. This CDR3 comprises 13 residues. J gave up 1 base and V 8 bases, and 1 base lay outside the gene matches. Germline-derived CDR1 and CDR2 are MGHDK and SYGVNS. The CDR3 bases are TGTGCCAGCCGGGACAGGAACACCGGGGAGCTGTTTTTT. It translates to CASRDRNTGELFF.

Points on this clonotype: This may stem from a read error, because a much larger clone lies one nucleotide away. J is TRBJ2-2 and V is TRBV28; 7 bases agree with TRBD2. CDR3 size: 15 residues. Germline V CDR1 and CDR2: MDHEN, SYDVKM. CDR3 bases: TGTGCCAGCAGTTTCAGAGGGAGGGGCACCGGGGAGCTGCTTTTT. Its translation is CASSFRGRGTGELLF. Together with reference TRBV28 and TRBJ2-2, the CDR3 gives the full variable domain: DVKVTQSSRYLVKRTGEKVFLECVQDMDHENMFWYRQDPGLGLRLIYFSYDVKMKEKGDIPEGYSVSREKKERFSLILESASTNQTSMYLCASSFRGRGTGELLFGEGSRLTVL.

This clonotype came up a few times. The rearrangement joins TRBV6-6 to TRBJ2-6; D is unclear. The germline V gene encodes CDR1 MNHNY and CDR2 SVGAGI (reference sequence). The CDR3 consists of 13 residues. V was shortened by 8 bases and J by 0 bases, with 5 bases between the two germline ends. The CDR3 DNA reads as TGTGCCAGCGACCTCTCTGGGGCCAACGTCCTGACTTTC. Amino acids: CASDLSGANVLTF.

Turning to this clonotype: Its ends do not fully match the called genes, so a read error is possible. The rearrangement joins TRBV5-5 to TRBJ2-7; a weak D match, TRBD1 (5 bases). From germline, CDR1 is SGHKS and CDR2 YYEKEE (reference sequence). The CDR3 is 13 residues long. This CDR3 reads CASSLREDAGRRF. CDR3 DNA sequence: TGTGCCAGCAGCTTGCGCGAGGACGCAGGGCGCCGGTTC.

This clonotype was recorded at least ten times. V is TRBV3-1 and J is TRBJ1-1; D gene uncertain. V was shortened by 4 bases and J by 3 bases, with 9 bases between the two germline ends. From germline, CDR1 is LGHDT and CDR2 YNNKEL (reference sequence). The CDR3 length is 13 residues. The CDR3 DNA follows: TGTGCCAGCAGCCTCGCCGGGTACACTGAAGCTTTCTTT. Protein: CASSLAGYTEAFF. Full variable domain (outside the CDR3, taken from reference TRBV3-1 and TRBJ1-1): DTAVSQTPKYLVTQMGNDKSIKCEQNLGHDTMYWYKQDSKKFLKIMFSYNNKELIINETVPNRFSPKSPDKAHLNLHINSLELGDSAVYFCASSLAGYTEAFFGQGTRLTVV.

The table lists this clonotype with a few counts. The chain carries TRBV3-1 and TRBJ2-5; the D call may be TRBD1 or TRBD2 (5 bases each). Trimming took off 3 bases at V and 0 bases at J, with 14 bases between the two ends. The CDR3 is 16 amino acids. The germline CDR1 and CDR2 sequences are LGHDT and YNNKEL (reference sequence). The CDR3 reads CASSQGRTRYQETQYF. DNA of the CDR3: TGTGCCAGCAGCCAGGGACGGACCCGGTACCAAGAGACCCAGTACTTC.

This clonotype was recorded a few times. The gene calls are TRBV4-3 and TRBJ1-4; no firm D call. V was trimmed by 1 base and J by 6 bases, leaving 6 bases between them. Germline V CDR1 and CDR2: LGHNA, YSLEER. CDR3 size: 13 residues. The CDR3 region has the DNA TGCGCCAGCAGCCAAGCCCCTGATGAAAAACTGTTTTTT. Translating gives CASSQAPDEKLFF.

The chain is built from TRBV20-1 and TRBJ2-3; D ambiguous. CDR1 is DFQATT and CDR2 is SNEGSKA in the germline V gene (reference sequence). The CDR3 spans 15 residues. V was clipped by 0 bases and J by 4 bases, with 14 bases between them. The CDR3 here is CSARDAEKLADTQYF. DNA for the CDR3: TGCAGTGCTAGAGATGCCGAGAAATTAGCAGATACGCAGTATTTT.

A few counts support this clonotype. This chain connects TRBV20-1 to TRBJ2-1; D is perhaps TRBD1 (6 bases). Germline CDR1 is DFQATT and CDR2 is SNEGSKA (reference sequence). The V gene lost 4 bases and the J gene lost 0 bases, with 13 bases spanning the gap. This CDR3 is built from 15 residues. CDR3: CSATGSDSSYNEQFF. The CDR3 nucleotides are TGCAGTGCTACCGGGTCGGACAGCTCCTACAATGAGCAGTTCTTC.

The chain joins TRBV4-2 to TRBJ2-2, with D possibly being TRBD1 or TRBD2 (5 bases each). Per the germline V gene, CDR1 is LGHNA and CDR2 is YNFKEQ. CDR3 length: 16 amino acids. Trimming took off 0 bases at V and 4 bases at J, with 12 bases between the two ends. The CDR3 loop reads CASSQERGASTGELFF. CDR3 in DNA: TGTGCCAGCAGCCAAGAGAGAGGGGCAAGCACCGGGGAGCTGTTTTTT.

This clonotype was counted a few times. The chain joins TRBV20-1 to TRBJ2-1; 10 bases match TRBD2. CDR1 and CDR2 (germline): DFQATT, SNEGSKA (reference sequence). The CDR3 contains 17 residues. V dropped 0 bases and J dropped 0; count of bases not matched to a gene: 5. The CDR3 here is CSARERTSGYSYNEQFF. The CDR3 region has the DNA TGCAGTGCTAGAGAGCGGACTAGCGGATACTCCTACAATGAGCAGTTCTTC.

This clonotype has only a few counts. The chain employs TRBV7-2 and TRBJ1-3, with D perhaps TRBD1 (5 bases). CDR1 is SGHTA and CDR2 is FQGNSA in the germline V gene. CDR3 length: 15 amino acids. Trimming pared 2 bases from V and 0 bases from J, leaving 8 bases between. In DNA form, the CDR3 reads TGTGCCAGCAGCTTAAGGACAACCTCTGGAAACACCATATATTTT. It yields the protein CASSLRTTSGNTIYF.

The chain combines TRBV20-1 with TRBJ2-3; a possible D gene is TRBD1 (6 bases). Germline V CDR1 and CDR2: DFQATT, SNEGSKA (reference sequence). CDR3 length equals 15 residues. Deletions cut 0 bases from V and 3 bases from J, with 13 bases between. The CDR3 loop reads CSARDSYGTTDTQYF. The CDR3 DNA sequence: TGCAGTGCTAGAGATTCTTACGGGACAACAGATACGCAGTATTTT.